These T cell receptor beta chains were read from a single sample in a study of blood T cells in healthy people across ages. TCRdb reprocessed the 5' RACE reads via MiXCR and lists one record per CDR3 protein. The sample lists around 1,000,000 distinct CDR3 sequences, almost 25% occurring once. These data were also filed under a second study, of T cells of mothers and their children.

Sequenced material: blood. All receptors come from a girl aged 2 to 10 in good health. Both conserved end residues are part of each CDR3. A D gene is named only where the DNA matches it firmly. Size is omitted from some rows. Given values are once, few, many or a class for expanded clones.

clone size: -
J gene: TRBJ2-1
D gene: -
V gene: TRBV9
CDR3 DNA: TGTGCCAGCAGCGTATCAATCGGGAATGAGCAGTTCTTC
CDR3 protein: CASSVSIGNEQFF

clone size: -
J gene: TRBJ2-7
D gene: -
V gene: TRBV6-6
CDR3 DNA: TGTGCCAGCAGTTCTACAGGGAGGCAGTACTTC
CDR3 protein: CASSSTGRQYF

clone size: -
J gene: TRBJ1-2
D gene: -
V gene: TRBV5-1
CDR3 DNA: TGCGCCAGCAGCCTGGCCCAGCCCAGGGATGGCTACACCTTC
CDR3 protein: CASSLAQPRDGYTF

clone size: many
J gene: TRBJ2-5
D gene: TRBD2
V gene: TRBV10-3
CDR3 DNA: TGTGCCATTTCTAGCGGGAGGGAAGAGACCCAGTACTTC
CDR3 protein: CAISSGREETQYF

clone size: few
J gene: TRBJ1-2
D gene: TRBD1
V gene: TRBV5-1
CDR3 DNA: TGCGCCAGCAGCTTGGCTACCGGGACAGATGGCTACACCTTC
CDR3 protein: CASSLATGTDGYTF

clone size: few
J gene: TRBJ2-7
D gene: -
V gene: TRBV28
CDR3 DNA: TGTGCCAGCAGTTTATTGCAGGGGAGAGCCTACGAGCAGTACTTC
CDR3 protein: CASSLLQGRAYEQYF

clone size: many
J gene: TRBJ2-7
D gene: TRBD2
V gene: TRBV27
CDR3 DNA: TGTGCCAGCAGTTTAGGACTAGCGGGCCCCTACGAGCAGTACTTC
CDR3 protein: CASSLGLAGPYEQYF

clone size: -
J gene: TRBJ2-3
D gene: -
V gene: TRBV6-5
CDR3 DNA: TGTGCCAGCAGACCCACCGGGACCGTTAACACAGATACGCAGTATTTT
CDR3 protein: CASRPTGTVNTDTQYF

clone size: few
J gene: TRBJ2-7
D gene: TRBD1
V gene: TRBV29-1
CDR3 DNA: TGCAGCGTCACGGGACAGGGAAGTATCCACGAGCAGTACTTC
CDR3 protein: CSVTGQGSIHEQYF

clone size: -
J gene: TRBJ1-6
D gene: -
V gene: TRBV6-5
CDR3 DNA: TGTGCCAGCAGTTACCGGGACGGCAGTTCGTCACCCCTCCACTTT
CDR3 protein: CASSYRDGSSSPLHF

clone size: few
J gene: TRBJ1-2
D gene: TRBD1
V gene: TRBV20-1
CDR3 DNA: TGCAGTGCTAGAGATCGTGAGACAGGGGGCTTTGTGGATGGCTACACCTTC
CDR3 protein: CSARDRETGGFVDGYTF

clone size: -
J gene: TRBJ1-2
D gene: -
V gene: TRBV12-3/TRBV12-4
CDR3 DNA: TGTGCCAGCAGTTCCCCCCTCGGGATTCACTATGGCTACACCTTC
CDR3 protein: CASSSPLGIHYGYTF

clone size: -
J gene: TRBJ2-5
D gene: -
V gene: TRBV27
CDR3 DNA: TGTGCCAGCAGTTTATACGGCTCCCGGCAAGAGACCCAGTACTTC
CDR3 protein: CASSLYGSRQETQYF

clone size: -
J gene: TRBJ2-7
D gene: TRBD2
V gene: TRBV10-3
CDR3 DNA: TGTGCCATCCGCCGAGCGGGGGGACCCAGCTCCTACGAGCAGTACTTC
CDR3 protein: CAIRRAGGPSSYEQYF

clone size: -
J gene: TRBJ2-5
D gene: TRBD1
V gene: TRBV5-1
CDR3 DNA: TGCGCCAGCAGCTTCGGACAGGGAAAAGAGACCCAGTACTTC
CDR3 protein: CASSFGQGKETQYF

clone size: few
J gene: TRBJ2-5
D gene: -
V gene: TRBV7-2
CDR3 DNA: TGTGCCAGCAGCTTCGGGGCCAGAGGGGCTTATGAGACCCAGTACTTC
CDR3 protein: CASSFGARGAYETQYF

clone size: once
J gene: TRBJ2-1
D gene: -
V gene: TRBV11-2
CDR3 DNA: TGTGCCAGCAGCTCCCCTCCGGGTAGGGAGCAGTTCTTC
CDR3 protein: CASSSPPGREQFF

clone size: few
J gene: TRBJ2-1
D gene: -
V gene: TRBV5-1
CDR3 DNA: TGCGCCAGCAGCTTGGATGTGGCTGGGGGCTCCAATGAGCAGTTCTTC
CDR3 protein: CASSLDVAGGSNEQFF

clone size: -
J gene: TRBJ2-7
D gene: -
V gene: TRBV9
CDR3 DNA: TGTGCCAGCACCTGGGGTGTGGGTACTGACTACGAGCAGTACTTC
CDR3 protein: CASTWGVGTDYEQYF

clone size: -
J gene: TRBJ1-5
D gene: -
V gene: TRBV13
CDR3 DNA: TGTGCCAGCAGCTACGGCCGTCTGGGAAAGCCCCAGCATTTT
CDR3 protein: CASSYGRLGKPQHF

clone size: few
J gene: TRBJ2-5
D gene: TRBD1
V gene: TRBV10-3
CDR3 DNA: TGTGCCATCAGCGACCCCCCTCAGGGGGCAGAGACCCAGTACTTC
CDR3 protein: CAISDPPQGAETQYF

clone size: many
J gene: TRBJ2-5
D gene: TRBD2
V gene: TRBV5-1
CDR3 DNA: TGCGCCAGCAGCTTGGAAGCGGGGGGGCAAGAGACCCAGTACTTC
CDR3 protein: CASSLEAGGQETQYF

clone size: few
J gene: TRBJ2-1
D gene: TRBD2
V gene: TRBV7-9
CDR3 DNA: TGTGCCAGCAGGCCGTCTAGCGGTAGCTCCTACAATGAGCAGTTCTTC
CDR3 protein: CASRPSSGSSYNEQFF

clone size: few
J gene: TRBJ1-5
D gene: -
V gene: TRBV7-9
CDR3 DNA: TGCGCCAGCAGTTCAGACGATCAGCCCCAGCATTTT
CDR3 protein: CASSSDDQPQHF

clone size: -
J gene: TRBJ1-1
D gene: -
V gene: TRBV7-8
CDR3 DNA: TGTGCCAGCAGCTTAGGCCCTAGGGGGAAAACTGAAGCTTTCTTT
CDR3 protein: CASSLGPRGKTEAFF

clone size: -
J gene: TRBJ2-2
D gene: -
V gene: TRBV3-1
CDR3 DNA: TGTGCCAGCAGCCCTGGAAAATTCACCGGGGAGCTGTTTTTT
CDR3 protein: CASSPGKFTGELFF

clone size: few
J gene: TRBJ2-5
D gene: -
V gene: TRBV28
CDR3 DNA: TGCGCCAGCTCCCCTAGGGGTTTCGGGGGGACCCAGTACTTC
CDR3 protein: CASSPRGFGGTQYF

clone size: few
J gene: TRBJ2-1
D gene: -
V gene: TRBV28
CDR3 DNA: TGTGCCAGCAGTCTAGGACAGATTTACAATGAGCAGTTCTTC
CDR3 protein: CASSLGQIYNEQFF

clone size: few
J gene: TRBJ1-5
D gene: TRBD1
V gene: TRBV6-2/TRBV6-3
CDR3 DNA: TGTGCCAGCAGGTCACAGGGGAATCAGCCCCAGCATTTT
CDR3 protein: CASRSQGNQPQHF

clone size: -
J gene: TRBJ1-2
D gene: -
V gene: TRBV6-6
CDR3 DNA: TGTGCCAGCAGTTACGAGGGGGGAAGCTATGGCTACACCTTC
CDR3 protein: CASSYEGGSYGYTF

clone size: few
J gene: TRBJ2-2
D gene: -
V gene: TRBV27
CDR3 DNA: TGTGCCAGCAGTTTACGGGGGTACAGGGTAGCCACCGGGGAGCTGTTTTTT
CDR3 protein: CASSLRGYRVATGELFF

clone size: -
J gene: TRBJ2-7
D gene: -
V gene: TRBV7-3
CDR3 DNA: TGTGCCAGCAGCTTCGGCCCTAACGCGGGGTTCTACGAGCAGTACTTC
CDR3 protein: CASSFGPNAGFYEQYF

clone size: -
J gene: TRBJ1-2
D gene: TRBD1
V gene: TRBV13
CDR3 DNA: TGTGCCAGCAGACGACAGGGTGCCTATGGCTACACCTTC
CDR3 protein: CASRRQGAYGYTF

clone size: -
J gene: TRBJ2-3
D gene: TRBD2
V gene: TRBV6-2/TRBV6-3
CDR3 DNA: TGTGCCAGCAGAGATGGACTAGCGGGGGGACAGGGTGGAGATACGCAGTATTTT
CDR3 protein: CASRDGLAGGQGGDTQYF

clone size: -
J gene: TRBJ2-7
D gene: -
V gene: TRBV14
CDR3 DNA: TGTGCCAGCAGCCCTTTCTTCGGGCAGGGCACCTACGAGCAGTACTTC
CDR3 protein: CASSPFFGQGTYEQYF

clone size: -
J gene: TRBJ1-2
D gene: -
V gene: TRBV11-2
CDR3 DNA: TGTGCCAGCAGCTTAACGGAGAACCGACAGAACTATGGCTACACCTTC
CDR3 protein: CASSLTENRQNYGYTF

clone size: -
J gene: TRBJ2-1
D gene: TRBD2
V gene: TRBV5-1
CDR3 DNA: TGCGCCAGCAGCCCGGTCGGGCTAGCGGGAACAACTGAGCAGTTCTTC
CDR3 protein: CASSPVGLAGTTEQFF

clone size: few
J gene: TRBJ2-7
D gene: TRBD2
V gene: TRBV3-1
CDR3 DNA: TGTGCCAGCAGCGTCCTAGCGGGATCGAGAGAGCAGTACTTC
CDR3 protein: CASSVLAGSREQYF

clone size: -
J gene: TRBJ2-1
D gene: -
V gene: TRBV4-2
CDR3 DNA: TGTGCCAGCAGCCAAGGTCCGGAGCCGATCTCCTACAATGAGCAGTTCTTC
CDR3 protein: CASSQGPEPISYNEQFF

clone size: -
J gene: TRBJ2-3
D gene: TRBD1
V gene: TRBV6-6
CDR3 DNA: TGTGCCAGCAGTCATACCGGGACAGACCTCACAGATACGCAGTATTTT
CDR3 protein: CASSHTGTDLTDTQYF

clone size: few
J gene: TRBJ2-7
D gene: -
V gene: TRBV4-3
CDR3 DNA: TGCGCCAGCAGCCAAGAACCGACTAGTTGGGCCTACGAGCAGTACTTC
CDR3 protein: CASSQEPTSWAYEQYF